This entry lists 29 T cell receptor beta chains sequenced from one sample in a study of cytomegalovirus exposure and HLA in healthy donors. PCR amplification relied on 60 Vbeta primers (plus 13 Jbeta primers). Repertoires were generated with immunoSEQ multiplex PCR, while TCRdb's copy carries only in-frame clones and drops some. The data show 100,000 to 150,000 clones, about 10% seen once. The sequenced material came from PBMCs. These TCRs come from a woman aged 18-29 years in good health and CMV-seropositive.

The table lists this clone with a few counts. The chain combines TRBV12-5 with TRBJ1-3; the D is unclear. The CDR3 covers 14 residues. The germline V and J ends were trimmed by 0 bases and 4 bases, with 7 bases remaining between them. Germline V gene data show CDR1 as LGHNT and CDR2 as FRNRAP. Here the CDR3 reads CASGLVREGNTIYF. The DNA for the CDR3 is TGTGCTAGTGGTTTGGTGAGAGAAGGAAACACCATATATTTT.

Written as DNA, the CDR3 is TGCGCCAGCAGCCAAGGCCCCCGAAGGGGGACAGGGGGCCCTGAAGCTTTCTTT. The encoded protein is CASSQGPRRGTGGPEAFF. The chain couples TRBV4-1 to TRBJ1-1, with TRBD1 identical over 12 bases. After removal of 1 base from V and 6 bases from J, the junction contained 12 bases not matched to a gene. Germline-derived CDR1 and CDR2 are MGHRA and YSYEKL. There are 18 residues in the CDR3.

The table lists this clone with a few counts. The V and J genes are TRBV6-6 and TRBJ2-7, with TRBD2 matching over 10 bases. Germline V lookup: CDR1 MNHNY, CDR2 SVGAGI (reference sequence). J lost 3 bases, V lost 5 bases, and 10 bases had no gene match. The CDR3 covers 16 residues. CDR3 in amino acids: CASSRDLAGARYEQYF. The CDR3 DNA sequence: TGTGCCAGCAGTAGAGATCTAGCGGGGGCCCGCTACGAGCAGTACTTC.

The chain recombines TRBV30 with TRBJ1-1, with D possibly TRBD1 on 6 matching bases. This CDR3 is built from 11 residues. V was pared by 2 bases and J by 7 bases, with 8 bases between. Germline CDR1 reads GTSNPN; CDR2 reads SVGIG (reference sequence). The CDR3 spells CAWSPGDEAFF. The CDR3 DNA follows: TGTGCCTGGAGTCCAGGGGATGAAGCTTTCTTT.

A word on this clone: Other nucleotide sequences in the sample specify the same CDR3. This sequence joins TRBV5-1 and TRBJ2-5, with a tentative D call TRBD1 (5 bases). Germline V lookup: CDR1 SGHRS, CDR2 YFSETQ. This CDR3 is built from 13 residues. V was trimmed by 3 bases and J by 2 bases, leaving 8 bases between them. In nucleotides, the CDR3 is TGCGCCAGCAGCTCGCAGGGTCAAGAGACCCAGTACTTC. Its translation is CASSSQGQETQYF.

This clone has more than one count but fewer than ten. CDR3 amino acids: CAISGTTGNTIYF. The CDR3 DNA reads as TGTGCCATCAGTGGCACTACGGGAAACACCATATATTTT. The chain carries TRBV10-3 and TRBJ1-3; D not resolved. Germline V gives CDR1 ENHRY, CDR2 SYGVKD. The CDR3 extends over 13 amino acids. The V end was cut by 4 bases, the J end by 4 bases, with 8 bases between.

The chain carries TRBV5-4 and TRBJ1-1, with D unresolved. Germline lookup yields CDR1 SGHNT and CDR2 YYREEE (reference sequence). V was pared by 1 base and J by 2 bases, with 3 bases between. The CDR3 has 12 amino acids. The CDR3 DNA reads as TGTGCCAGCAGCTTGCTAAACACTGAAGCTTTCTTT. Protein product: CASSLLNTEAFF.

This chain uses TRBV5-8 with TRBJ1-5; 7 nucleotides align to TRBD1. CDR1 and CDR2 (germline): SGHTS, YDEGEE. This CDR3 comprises 15 residues. V was pared by 5 bases and J by 4 bases, with 9 bases of the junction left unmatched. CDR3 nucleotides: TGTGCCAGCAGTCTGAAAGACAGGGCTAATCAGCCCCAGCATTTT. Residues: CASSLKDRANQPQHF.

The chain links TRBV2 to TRBJ1-2; TRBD1 might be the D (5 bases). Germline assignment: CDR1 SNHLY and CDR2 FYNNEI. The CDR3 covers 13 residues. V shed 4 bases and J shed 8 bases, with 14 bases lying between them. CDR3 sequence reads: CASSADKGGGYTF. CDR3 nucleotides: TGTGCCAGCAGTGCGGACAAGGGCGGAGGCTACACCTTC.

This clone was seen only a few times. The CDR3 sequence: CAWSAGGVNTIYF. The CDR3 DNA is TGTGCCTGGAGTGCAGGGGGCGTGAACACCATATATTTT. J is TRBJ1-3 and V is TRBV30, with 8 bases identical to TRBD1. The germline V gene has CDR1 GTSNPN and CDR2 SVGIG (reference sequence). The CDR3 runs to 13 residues. V shed 1 base and J 7 bases; nucleotides not matched to a gene: 3.

In its sample, this clone was seen a few times. CDR3 bases: TGTGCCAGCAGTCGACAGGGTGTGTCCTACGGCTACACCTTC. Protein sequence: CASSRQGVSYGYTF. J is TRBJ1-2 and V is TRBV6-1, with 7 bases aligning to TRBD1. Germline CDR1 and CDR2: MNHNS and SASEGT. The junction had 11 bases not matched to a gene; V was cut back by 5 bases and J by 8 bases. This CDR3 contains 14 residues.

There are a few counts of this clone. V gene TRBV29-1 combines with J gene TRBJ1-1, with D tentatively TRBD1 (6 bases). The CDR3 has 13 amino acids. CDR1 is SQVTM and CDR2 is ANQGSEA in the germline V gene. The germline V and J ends were trimmed by 6 bases and 4 bases, with 15 bases remaining between them. This chain's CDR3 is CSVAIGGPTEAFF. CDR3 sequence (DNA): TGCAGCGTGGCAATCGGGGGGCCCACTGAAGCTTTCTTT.

The rearrangement uses TRBV2 and TRBJ2-7; D is unresolved. The V end lost 4 bases, the J end lost 7 bases, and 8 bases lay between the germline ends. This CDR3 region has 11 residues. CDR1 and CDR2 from the germline V gene are SNHLY and FYNNEI. The CDR3 region has the DNA TGTGCCAGCAGTGGGTACAGAGAGCAGTACTTC. It encodes CASSGYREQYF.

DNA of the CDR3: TGTGCCAGCCACCCAGGACTAAACTCCTACAATGAGCAGTTCTTC. Translated, it gives CASHPGLNSYNEQFF. This chain uses TRBV2 with TRBJ2-1; a possible D gene is TRBD2 (6 bases). The V gene's germline CDR1 is SNHLY and CDR2 FYNNEI. Trimming stripped 8 bases from V and 0 bases from J, with 14 bases between. The CDR3 spans 15 residues.

In this sample, this clone turned up a few times. The CDR3 spells CASSSEGAVGEHF. DNA for the CDR3: TGTGCCAGCAGCTCCGAAGGGGCGGTGGGCGAGCATTTT. This sequence joins TRBV5-4 and TRBJ1-5; a possible D gene is TRBD1 (5 bases). This CDR3 has 13 residues. The germline V gene has CDR1 SGHNT and CDR2 YYREEE (reference sequence). Trimming left V 3 bases short and J 14 bases short, with 18 bases between. The full variable domain, completed using reference TRBV5-4 and TRBJ1-5, is ETGVTQSPTHLIKTRGQQVTLRCSSQSGHNTVSWYQQALGQGPQFIFQYYREEENGRGNFPPRFSGLQFPNYSSELNVNALELDDSALYLCASSSEGAVGEHFGDGTRLSIL.

The chain links TRBV5-1 to TRBJ2-7; 7 positions match TRBD2. This CDR3 region has 13 residues. V shed 6 bases, J shed 3 bases, and the junction held 6 bases outside the gene matches. Germline assignment: CDR1 SGHRS and CDR2 YFSETQ. The CDR3 DNA reads as TGCGCCAGCACGCAGTCTAGCGGCTACGAGCAGTACTTC. Protein product: CASTQSSGYEQYF.

The rearrangement links TRBV6-5 to TRBJ1-5, with D possibly TRBD1 on 5 matching bases. The germline V gene has CDR1 MNHEY and CDR2 SVGAGI. V shed 4 bases and J shed 2 bases, with 9 bases lying between them. This CDR3 is 14 amino acids long. The CDR3, as DNA: TGTGCCAGCAGTTTAGCACAGGGCAATCAGCCCCAGCATTTT. Amino acids: CASSLAQGNQPQHF.

The chain couples TRBV11-2 to TRBJ1-1; D may be TRBD1 (6 bases). Germline-derived CDR1 and CDR2 are SGHAT and FQNNGV. The CDR3 is made up of 15 amino acids. Deletions cut 5 bases from V and 5 bases from J, with 18 bases between. DNA for the CDR3: TGTGCCAGCAGCCGACAGGCCGGATGGGATACTGAAGCTTTCTTT. This sequence encodes CASSRQAGWDTEAFF. Filled out from reference TRBV11-2 and TRBJ1-1, the complete variable domain reads EAGVAQSPRYKIIEKRQSVAFWCNPISGHATLYWYQQILGQGPKLLIQFQNNGVVDDSQLPKDRFSAERLKGVDSTLKIQPAKLEDSAVYLCASSRQAGWDTEAFFGQGTRLTVV.

This chain joins TRBV28 and TRBJ1-1; 8 nucleotides line up with TRBD1. Looked up from germline, CDR1 is MDHEN and CDR2 is SYDVKM. After removal of 6 bases from V and 1 base from J, the junction contained 7 bases not matched to a gene. There are 15 residues in the CDR3. The CDR3 loop is CASSPADRENTEAFF. For the CDR3, the DNA is TGTGCCAGCAGCCCGGCGGACAGGGAGAACACTGAAGCTTTCTTT. Using reference TRBV28 and TRBJ1-1 for the parts outside the CDR3, the full variable domain is DVKVTQSSRYLVKRTGEKVFLECVQDMDHENMFWYRQDPGLGLRLIYFSYDVKMKEKGDIPEGYSVSREKKERFSLILESASTNQTSMYLCASSPADRENTEAFFGQGTRLTVV.

The rearrangement links TRBV6-6 to TRBJ1-2, with 7 bases that match TRBD1. CDR3 length equals 13 residues. Germline-derived CDR1 and CDR2 are MNHNY and SVGAGI (reference sequence). V shed 2 bases and J 4 bases; nucleotides not matched to a gene: 1. The CDR3 bases are TGTGCCAGCAGTTACCGGGACAGCTATGGCTACACCTTC. It translates to CASSYRDSYGYTF.

This clone appeared a few times. V gene TRBV4-2 combines with J gene TRBJ1-4; 8 nucleotides agree with TRBD1. V was pared by 4 bases and J by 6 bases, with 7 bases of the junction left unmatched. The CDR3 extends over 15 amino acids. CDR1 LGHNA and CDR2 YNFKEQ come from the germline V gene. CDR3 coding DNA: TGTGCCAGCAGCCGGACCTTACAGGGGGATGAAAAACTGTTTTTT. It specifies CASSRTLQGDEKLFF.

V gene TRBV18 combines with J gene TRBJ1-5; a possible D gene is TRBD1 (5 bases). Germline V gene lookup returns CDR1 KGHSH and CDR2 LQKENI. There are 15 residues in the CDR3. V gave up 1 base and J gave up 3 bases, with 10 bases separating them. CDR3 DNA sequence: TGTGCCAGCTCACCACTTTCAGGGTTCAATCAGCCCCAGCATTTT. The encoded protein is CASSPLSGFNQPQHF. Drawing the rest from reference TRBV18 and TRBJ1-5, the complete variable domain is NAGVMQNPRHLVRRRGQEARLRCSPMKGHSHVYWYRQLPEEGLKFMVYLQKENIIDESGMPKERFSAEFPKEGPSILRIQQVVRGDSAAYFCASSPLSGFNQPQHFGDGTRLSIL.

This clone was seen only a few times. The chain is built from TRBV5-4 and TRBJ2-3; 7 positions agree with TRBD2. Germline-derived CDR1 and CDR2 are SGHNT and YYREEE (reference sequence). CDR3 length: 14 amino acids. V lost 2 bases to trimming and J lost 0 bases; unmatched junction nucleotides: 0. Here the CDR3 DNA reads TGTGCCAGCAGCTTTAGCGGGAGCACAGATACGCAGTATTTT. Translating it yields CASSFSGSTDTQYF.

The genes are TRBV4-2 and TRBJ2-2; D may be TRBD2 (5 bases). CDR3 length equals 14 residues. Per germline, CDR1 LGHNA and CDR2 YNFKEQ. Trimming removed 4 bases at V and 5 bases at J, with 11 bases between. CDR3 in amino acids: CASSPGEGTGELFF. CDR3 nucleotide sequence: TGTGCCAGCAGCCCCGGGGAAGGGACCGGGGAGCTGTTTTTT.

As for this clone: A junction end diverges from the germline sequence, so it may reflect a read error. The gene calls are TRBV7-7 and TRBJ2-7, with 12 bases aligning to TRBD1. CDR1 is SSHAT, CDR2 FNYEAQ, per germline (reference sequence). This CDR3 contains 15 residues. The CDR3 sequence: CASSPGTGGAVEQYF. The CDR3 DNA reads as TGTGCTAGCAGCCCTGGGACAGGGGGCGCGGTAGAGCAGTACTTC. Full variable domain (remainder filled in from reference TRBV7-7 and TRBJ2-7): GAGVSQSPRYKVTKRGQDVTLRCDPISSHATLYWYQQALGQGPEFLTYFNYEAQPDKSGLPSDRFSAERPEGSISTLTIQRTEQRDSAMYRCASSPGTGGAVEQYFGPGTRLTVT.

The rearrangement links TRBV5-4 to TRBJ2-1; TRBD1 might be the D (6 bases). Germline loops: CDR1 SGHNT, CDR2 YYREEE (reference sequence). This CDR3 has 15 residues. Trimming took 4 bases from V and 4 from J, leaving 15 bases between them. The CDR3 DNA is TGTGCCAGCAGCGTCGTACAGGGCGGTTACAATGAGCAGTTCTTC. Amino acid sequence: CASSVVQGGYNEQFF.

The chain carries TRBV10-3 and TRBJ2-5; tentatively, D is TRBD1 (7 bases). Trimming removed 6 bases from V and 2 bases from J, with 10 bases in between. Germline V lookup: CDR1 ENHRY, CDR2 SYGVKD. The CDR3 consists of 13 residues. CDR3 in DNA: TGTGCCATCAGACAGGGGAGGCAAGAGACCCAGTACTTC. Its protein product is CAIRQGRQETQYF.

This clone was detected only a few times. The chain combines TRBV27 with TRBJ1-1, with 8 bases identical to TRBD1. The CDR3 length is 13 residues. Germline V lookup: CDR1 MNHEY, CDR2 SMNVEV (reference sequence). V lost 5 bases and J lost 4; bases outside the gene matches: 3. CDR3 DNA: TGTGCCAGCAGTCCCGGGACAGGCACTGAAGCTTTCTTT. Encoded protein: CASSPGTGTEAFF.

The V and J genes are TRBV27 and TRBJ2-7; 11 nucleotides align to TRBD1. CDR3 length equals 14 residues. Germline V gene lookup returns CDR1 MNHEY and CDR2 SMNVEV (reference sequence). J lost 2 bases, V lost 7 bases, and 4 bases had no gene match. The CDR3 DNA follows: TGTGCCAGCACCTCGGGACAGGGGGCCTACGAGCAGTACTTC. It codes for CASTSGQGAYEQYF.